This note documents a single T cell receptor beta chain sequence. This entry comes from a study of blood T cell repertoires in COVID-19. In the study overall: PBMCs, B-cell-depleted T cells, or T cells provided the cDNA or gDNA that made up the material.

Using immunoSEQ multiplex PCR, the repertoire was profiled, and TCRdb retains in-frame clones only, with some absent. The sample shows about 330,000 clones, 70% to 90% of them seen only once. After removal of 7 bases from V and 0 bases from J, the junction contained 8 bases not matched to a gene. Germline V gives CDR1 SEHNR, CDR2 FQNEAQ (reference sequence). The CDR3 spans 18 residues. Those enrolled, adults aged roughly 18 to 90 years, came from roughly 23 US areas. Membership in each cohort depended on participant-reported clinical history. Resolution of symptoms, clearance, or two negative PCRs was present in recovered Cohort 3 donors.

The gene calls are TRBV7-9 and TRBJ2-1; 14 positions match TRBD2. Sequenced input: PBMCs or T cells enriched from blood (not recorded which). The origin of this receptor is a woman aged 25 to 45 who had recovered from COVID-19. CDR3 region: CASIGTSGGTSSYNEQFF. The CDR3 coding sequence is TGTGCCAGCATCGGGACTAGCGGGGGTACAAGCTCCTACAATGAGCAGTTCTTC.